Listed here are 22 T cell receptor beta chains from one sample, sequenced in a study of T cell changes during pregnancy in multiple sclerosis. TCRdb's copy holds only in-frame clones and misses some; the assay was immunoSEQ multiplex PCR. The sample records tens of thousands of clones, 85% to 95% being singletons. Here the sequenced sample was CD4+ T cells from peripheral blood mononuclear cells, taken in the third trimester of pregnancy. Receptor source: a female donor with multiple sclerosis, enrolled in a pregnancy study.

This rearrangement joins TRBV7-2 to TRBJ2-3; perhaps TRBD2 as D (6 bases). This CDR3 comprises 16 residues. Trimming left V 5 bases short and J 1 base short, with 16 bases between. Per germline, CDR1 SGHTA and CDR2 FQGNSA. Here the CDR3 DNA reads TGTGCCAGCAGCCCAAGCGGGCGGGCGGGCACAGATACGCAGTATTTT. Translation gives CASSPSGRAGTDTQYF.

Here the CDR3 reads CASSRSLGRGTDTQYF. Written as DNA, the CDR3 is TGTGCCAGCAGCAGGTCTCTAGGGAGAGGCACAGATACGCAGTATTTT. The rearrangement joins TRBV9 to TRBJ2-3, with a weak D call TRBD2 (5 bases). Germline values: CDR1 SGDLS, CDR2 YYNGEE. V lost 4 bases, J lost 1 base, and 16 bases lay in between. The CDR3 consists of 16 residues.

The rearrangement links TRBV5-4 to TRBJ2-7; 7 bases map to TRBD2. The J segment lost 5 bases and the V segment lost 1 base, leaving 9 bases of the junction unmatched. Germline CDR1 SGHNT, CDR2 YYREEE (reference sequence). The CDR3 is 15 residues long. CDR3 bases: TGTGCCAGCAGCTTGCTTTGGCCCGCGGGGGACGAGCAGTACTTC. It specifies CASSLLWPAGDEQYF.

This rearrangement joins TRBV28 to TRBJ2-7; maybe TRBD2 (6 bases). The V and J ends lost 5 bases and 4 bases respectively, with 9 bases between them. The CDR3 contains 12 residues. CDR1 and CDR2 from the germline V gene are MDHEN and SYDVKM. The CDR3 DNA reads TGTGCCAGCAGTGTCGGGGGTTACGAGCAGTACTTC. Translating it yields CASSVGGYEQYF.

The chain employs TRBV10-3 and TRBJ2-1; TRBD2 matches 8 bases. With V trimmed by 5 bases and J by 10 bases, 10 bases remained unmatched. The CDR3 is 14 amino acids. Germline loops: CDR1 ENHRY, CDR2 SYGVKD. CDR3 nucleotides: TGTGCCATCAGTCCCCTTAGCGGGAAGGGAGAGCAGTTCTTC. This translates into CAISPLSGKGEQFF.

The chain couples TRBV2 to TRBJ1-1; no reliable D call. Trimming shortened V by 6 bases and J by 1 base, and 9 bases separated the two germline ends. The CDR3 totals 13 residues. From germline, CDR1 is SNHLY and CDR2 FYNNEI. CDR3 DNA: TGTGCCAGCAGCCGGGGATCGAACACTGAAGCTTTCTTT. Protein: CASSRGSNTEAFF.

V is TRBV28 and J is TRBJ2-5; 9 bases agree with TRBD1. Germline CDR1 is MDHEN and CDR2 is SYDVKM. The CDR3 runs to 16 residues. J was trimmed by 4 bases and V by 6 bases; bases with no gene match: 12. CDR3 region: CASSTHRGHYRETQYF. The CDR3 bases are TGTGCCAGCAGCACTCACAGGGGGCATTATAGAGAGACCCAGTACTTC.

The rearrangement links TRBV6-6 to TRBJ2-7; TRBD2 agrees at 13 bases. The germline V gene encodes CDR1 MNHNY and CDR2 SVGAGI (reference sequence). The CDR3 length is 15 residues. The V segment lost 6 bases and the J segment 2 bases; nucleotides outside the gene matches: 4. Written as DNA, the CDR3 is TGTGCCAGCAGGTATACTAGCGGGAGGGCCTACGAGCAGTACTTC. Amino acid sequence: CASRYTSGRAYEQYF.

The chain employs TRBV28 and TRBJ1-5; TRBD1 is a possible D gene (5 bases). V was trimmed by 2 bases and J by 0 bases, leaving 14 bases between them. CDR1 and CDR2 (germline): MDHEN, SYDVKM. This CDR3 is 17 amino acids long. The DNA of the CDR3 is TGTGCCAGCAGTTTAATTTTTGGACAAGATAGCAATCAGCCCCAGCATTTT. It specifies CASSLIFGQDSNQPQHF.

The CDR3 spells CASTDRLPNEQFF. The CDR3 DNA sequence: TGTGCCAGCACCGATAGACTACCCAATGAGCAGTTCTTC. The J gene is TRBJ2-1, the V gene TRBV28; tentatively, D is TRBD2 (5 bases). Trimming removed 7 bases from V and 6 bases from J, with 13 bases in between. The CDR3 sequence is 13 residues long. Germline-derived CDR1 and CDR2 are MDHEN and SYDVKM.

The rearrangement uses TRBV6-5 and TRBJ2-3; the match to TRBD2 covers 9 bases. V lost 7 bases to trimming and J lost 2 bases; unmatched junction nucleotides: 7. The CDR3 runs to 15 residues. Germline CDR1 MNHEY, CDR2 SVGAGI. CDR3 nucleotides: TGTGCCAGCAAAGATAGCGGGAGCGCCACAGATACGCAGTATTTT. Protein sequence: CASKDSGSATDTQYF.

The chain is built from TRBV20-1 and TRBJ2-5, with D unresolved. The CDR3 loop spans 11 amino acids. Looked up from germline, CDR1 is DFQATT and CDR2 is SNEGSKA (reference sequence). Trimming removed 3 bases at V and 4 bases at J, with 6 bases between. DNA of the CDR3: TGCAGTGCTAGTCATCCAGAGACCCAGTACTTC. It specifies CSASHPETQYF.

V and J are TRBV6-5 and TRBJ2-5, with D unclear. Trimming cost V 5 bases and J 7 bases, with 17 bases left between them. Germline-derived CDR1 and CDR2 are MNHEY and SVGAGI. The CDR3 extends over 14 amino acids. This CDR3 reads CASSPSAAVGTQYF. The CDR3 coding sequence is TGTGCCAGCAGTCCCAGCGCCGCTGTGGGGACCCAGTACTTC.

The CDR3 is CASSKWTSGVQTDTQYF. The CDR3 DNA follows: TGTGCCAGCAGCAAATGGACTAGCGGGGTACAGACAGATACGCAGTATTTT. This chain connects TRBV14 to TRBJ2-3, with 12 bases matching TRBD2. CDR3 length equals 17 residues. J lost 3 bases, V lost 5 bases, and 9 bases had no gene match. Germline values: CDR1 SGHDN, CDR2 FVKESK. The whole variable domain, filled in from reference TRBV14 and TRBJ2-3, reads EAGVTQFPSHSVIEKGQTVTLRCDPISGHDNLYWYRRVMGKEIKFLLHFVKESKQDESGMPNNRFLAERTGGTYSTLKVQPAELEDSGVYFCASSKWTSGVQTDTQYFGPGTRLTVL.

This clone appeared a few times. The rearrangement links TRBV5-1 to TRBJ1-1, with 7 nucleotides matching TRBD1. Germline CDR1 reads SGHRS; CDR2 reads YFSETQ. Trimming removed 0 bases from V and 8 bases from J; junction bases left unmatched: 7. The CDR3 loop spans 14 amino acids. CDR3 DNA: TGCGCCAGCAGCTTGGCCGGGACAGACTCCGAAGCTTTCTTT. It translates to CASSLAGTDSEAFF.

The chain links TRBV7-8 to TRBJ2-5, with D tentatively TRBD2 (6 bases). The CDR3 sequence is 14 residues long. Germline V gene data show CDR1 as SGHVS and CDR2 as FQNEAQ. The V and J ends lost 7 bases and 1 base respectively, with 13 bases between them. In nucleotides, the CDR3 is TGTGCCAGCACGCGTGGGAGGACCCAAGAGACCCAGTACTTC. It is translated as CASTRGRTQETQYF.

The gene calls are TRBV5-1 and TRBJ2-7; D call uncertain. Germline CDR1 is SGHRS and CDR2 is YFSETQ. The ends were cut back, 0 bases at V and 6 bases at J, with 10 bases in the middle. The CDR3 spans 13 residues. The CDR3 region has the DNA TGCGCCAGCAGCTTGGCCCCAGTCCGCGAGCAGTACTTC. Protein sequence: CASSLAPVREQYF.

The gene calls are TRBV4-2 and TRBJ2-1; maybe TRBD2 (5 bases). V was clipped by 0 bases and J by 4 bases, with 16 bases between them. Germline values: CDR1 LGHNA, CDR2 YNFKEQ. The length of the CDR3 is 17 residues. CDR3 sequence: CASSQEGKASRYNEQFF. CDR3 coding DNA: TGTGCCAGCAGCCAAGAAGGTAAAGCTAGCAGATACAATGAGCAGTTCTTC.

The chain joins TRBV19 to TRBJ2-1; unclear D gene. Germline V gene sequence: CDR1 LNHDA, CDR2 SQIVND (reference sequence). The CDR3 sequence is 15 residues long. V lost 5 bases to trimming and J lost 1 base, with 12 bases between them. The CDR3 DNA reads as TGTGCCAGTAGTCCACCTACGGGTTCCTACAATGAGCAGTTCTTC. It encodes CASSPPTGSYNEQFF.

The chain is built from TRBV2 and TRBJ1-5, with 9 bases fitting TRBD1. The V segment lost 1 base and the J segment 4 bases; nucleotides outside the gene matches: 11. The CDR3 runs to 18 residues. Germline CDR1 SNHLY, CDR2 FYNNEI. The CDR3 DNA follows: TGTGCCAGCAGTGAAGTCCGGGACAGGGTGCGGGAAAATCAGCCCCAGCATTTT. Protein product: CASSEVRDRVRENQPQHF.

The chain has TRBV25-1 and TRBJ2-3; 7 bases are shared with TRBD1. After removal of 6 bases from V and 1 base from J, the junction contained 7 bases not matched to a gene. The germline gives CDR1 MGHDK, CDR2 SYGVNS. The CDR3 consists of 15 residues. The CDR3 is CASSHTGTGTDTQYF. CDR3 nucleotides: TGTGCCAGCAGCCATACCGGGACAGGCACAGATACGCAGTATTTT.

The chain recombines TRBV7-3 with TRBJ2-3, with a weak D call TRBD2 (6 bases). V was clipped by 2 bases and J by 4 bases, with 13 bases between them. This CDR3 contains 15 residues. The germline CDR1 and CDR2 sequences are SGHTA and FQGTGA. The CDR3 loop reads CASSLGGGSSDTQYF. The CDR3 region has the DNA TGTGCCAGCAGCTTAGGTGGGGGGAGTTCAGATACGCAGTATTTT.